These 22 T cell receptor beta chains came from one sample sequenced in a study of cytomegalovirus exposure and HLA in healthy donors. Researchers ran the PCR with 60 Vbeta and 13 Jbeta primers. Sequencing was performed with immunoSEQ multiplex PCR; in TCRdb, only in-frame clones are kept and a portion is missing. Of about 160,000 clones in the sample, around three quarters were seen once. What was sequenced was PBMCs. All receptors derive from a woman in her twenties or thirties in good health and CMV-seronegative.

This sequence joins TRBV5-6 and TRBJ2-1; D possibly corresponds to TRBD2 (5 bases). The CDR3 consists of 17 residues. V dropped 0 bases and J dropped 3 bases, with 16 bases sitting between them. Germline V gene sequence: CDR1 SGHDT, CDR2 YYEEEE. For the CDR3, the DNA is TGTGCCAGCAGCTTGGCGGGAAGGCCGACGGTCTACAATGAGCAGTTCTTC. Translating gives CASSLAGRPTVYNEQFF. The full variable domain, its missing parts supplied by reference TRBV5-6 and TRBJ2-1, is DAGVTQSPTHLIKTRGQQVTLRCSPKSGHDTVSWYQQALGQGPQFIFQYYEEEERQRGNFPDRFSGHQFPNYSSELNVNALLLGDSALYLCASSLAGRPTVYNEQFFGPGTRLTVL.

The chain combines TRBV4-2 with TRBJ1-5, with D perhaps TRBD1 (6 bases). V dropped 1 base and J dropped 5 bases, with 12 bases sitting between them. The CDR3 has 15 residues. Germline CDR1 reads LGHNA; CDR2 reads YNFKEQ. Written as DNA, the CDR3 is TGTGCCAGCAGCCAAGTTGACAGGACCGATCAGCCCCAGCATTTT. This gives the protein CASSQVDRTDQPQHF.

The chain carries TRBV2 and TRBJ1-6; D is unclear. The germline V gene encodes CDR1 SNHLY and CDR2 FYNNEI. The CDR3 runs to 14 residues. V dropped 9 bases and J dropped 0 bases, with 9 bases sitting between them. The CDR3 loop reads CARQQSSYNSPLHF. For the CDR3, the DNA is TGTGCCAGGCAACAGAGCTCCTATAATTCACCCCTCCACTTT.

The chain couples TRBV27 to TRBJ2-7; D might be TRBD2 (6 bases). CDR1 MNHEY and CDR2 SMNVEV come from the germline V gene (reference sequence). The CDR3 sequence is 13 residues long. V was shortened by 3 bases and J by 7 bases, with 13 bases between the two germline ends. The CDR3 spells CASSFRELGEQYF. The CDR3 DNA reads as TGTGCCAGCAGTTTTCGGGAGCTGGGAGAGCAGTACTTC.

The V and J genes are TRBV29-1 and TRBJ1-5, with D tentatively TRBD1 (5 bases). V was trimmed by 2 bases and J by 9 bases, leaving 11 bases between them. Per the germline V gene, CDR1 is SQVTM and CDR2 is ANQGSEA. The CDR3 totals 12 residues. The CDR3 nucleotides are TGCAGCGTTGAATATTTGGGGGGGCCCCAGCATTTT. Its protein product is CSVEYLGGPQHF.

The V and J genes are TRBV10-3 and TRBJ2-1; possibly TRBD1 for D (6 bases). This CDR3 is built from 15 residues. V lost 6 bases to trimming and J lost 2 bases, with 14 bases between them. The germline gives CDR1 ENHRY, CDR2 SYGVKD. The CDR3 bases are TGTGCCATCAGCCAACGGGACACAACCTACAATGAGCAGTTCTTC. It is translated as CAISQRDTTYNEQFF.

V gene TRBV28 combines with J gene TRBJ1-1, with no clear D. The ends were cut back, 5 bases at V and 4 bases at J, with 14 bases in the middle. CDR1 is MDHEN and CDR2 is SYDVKM in the germline V gene. The CDR3 has 14 amino acids. CDR3 in amino acids: CASSPPRTATEAFF. The CDR3 DNA sequence: TGTGCCAGCAGTCCCCCCAGGACTGCCACTGAAGCTTTCTTT.

J is TRBJ2-1 and V is TRBV4-2, with a weak D call TRBD2 (5 bases). CDR1 and CDR2 (germline): LGHNA, YNFKEQ. The CDR3 runs 18 residues. Trimming left V 5 bases short and J 0 bases short, with 20 bases between. The CDR3 DNA is TGTGCCAGCAGCTCTCAAACCGCTAGCCCAAGCTCCTACAATGAGCAGTTCTTC. Translated: CASSSQTASPSSYNEQFF.

The V call is TRBV28, the J call TRBJ1-4; no reliable D call. V was shortened by 3 bases and J by 4 bases, with 9 bases between the two germline ends. The V gene's germline CDR1 is MDHEN and CDR2 SYDVKM. The CDR3 is 14 amino acids. CDR3 sequence: CASSFSSHNEKLFF. The CDR3 DNA follows: TGTGCCAGCAGTTTTTCCAGTCATAATGAAAAACTGTTTTTT.

The genes are TRBV9 and TRBJ1-3; possible D gene TRBD1, 6 bases. This CDR3 has 15 amino acids. Looked up from germline, CDR1 is SGDLS and CDR2 is YYNGEE. Trimming pared 1 base from V and 4 bases from J, leaving 12 bases between. CDR3 bases: TGTGCCAGCAGCGTAACACAGGGCTTCGGAAACACCATATATTTT. It is translated as CASSVTQGFGNTIYF.

The V gene is TRBV30, the J gene TRBJ1-2, with unresolved D. Trimming cost V 1 base and J 1 base, with 7 bases left between them. The CDR3 has 13 amino acids. In germline, CDR1 is GTSNPN, CDR2 SVGIG (reference sequence). CDR3 sequence reads: CAWSGGGNYGYTF. Here the CDR3 DNA reads TGTGCCTGGAGTGGAGGAGGTAACTATGGCTACACCTTC.

The chain is built from TRBV7-3 and TRBJ1-2, with 8 bases that match TRBD1. CDR1 is SGHTA and CDR2 is FQGTGA in the germline V gene. This CDR3 has 14 residues. After removal of 2 bases from V and 3 bases from J, the junction contained 2 bases not matched to a gene. The CDR3 is CASSLQGADYGYTF. Here the CDR3 DNA reads TGTGCCAGCAGCTTACAGGGGGCCGACTATGGCTACACCTTC.

This chain uses TRBV9 with TRBJ1-6, with a tentative D call TRBD1 (5 bases). This CDR3 has 15 amino acids. Germline CDR1 SGDLS, CDR2 YYNGEE. Between the trimmed V and J ends, which lost 7 bases and 7 bases, there was a span of 18 bases. The CDR3 DNA follows: TGTGCCAGCTCCCTTAGCGGGGCAGAAAATTCACCCCTCCACTTT. It yields the protein CASSLSGAENSPLHF.

V and J are TRBV19 and TRBJ1-6, with a weak D call TRBD1 (5 bases). This CDR3 region has 15 residues. V lost 5 bases and J 4 bases, leaving 12 bases between the germline ends. CDR1 LNHDA and CDR2 SQIVND come from the germline V gene (reference sequence). The chain's CDR3 is CASSPMGGYNSPLHF. The CDR3 coding sequence is TGTGCCAGTAGTCCCATGGGGGGTTATAATTCACCCCTCCACTTT.

The genes are TRBV6-1 and TRBJ2-7, with 13 nucleotides matching TRBD2. CDR1 MNHNS and CDR2 SASEGT come from the germline V gene. The CDR3 is 13 residues long. Trimming removed 7 bases from V and 9 bases from J; junction bases left unmatched: 6. The CDR3 DNA reads as TGTGCCAGCAAAGGACTAGCGGGAGTTCGGCAGTACTTC. Its protein is CASKGLAGVRQYF.

The rearrangement links TRBV29-1 to TRBJ1-1, with TRBD1 identical over 8 bases. With V trimmed by 7 bases and J by 0 bases, 1 base remained unmatched. CDR3 length equals 12 residues. Germline assignment: CDR1 SQVTM and CDR2 ANQGSEA. The CDR3 nucleotides are TGCAGCGGACAGGGGATGAACACTGAAGCTTTCTTT. Residues: CSGQGMNTEAFF.

The rearrangement uses TRBV27 and TRBJ2-6, with 7 bases lining up with TRBD1. The CDR3 loop spans 16 amino acids. With 4 bases clipped from V and 3 bases from J, the junction kept 6 bases outside the gene matches. Germline CDR1 MNHEY, CDR2 SMNVEV (reference sequence). The CDR3 is CASSSHRGYGANVLTF. CDR3 sequence (DNA): TGTGCCAGCAGTTCACACAGGGGTTATGGGGCCAACGTCCTGACTTTC.

The chain recombines TRBV9 with TRBJ1-5; 7 bases agree with TRBD1. Germline lookup yields CDR1 SGDLS and CDR2 YYNGEE. This CDR3 comprises 14 residues. With V trimmed by 0 bases and J by 6 bases, 3 bases remained unmatched. The CDR3 sequence: CASSVGQGVQPQHF. The CDR3 region has the DNA TGTGCCAGCAGCGTAGGACAGGGAGTTCAGCCCCAGCATTTT. Filled out from reference TRBV9 and TRBJ1-5, the complete variable domain reads DSGVTQTPKHLITATGQRVTLRCSPRSGDLSVYWYQQSLDQGLQFLIQYYNGEERAKGNILERFSAQQFPDLHSELNLSSLELGDSALYFCASSVGQGVQPQHFGDGTRLSIL.

This clone was seen once. The genes are TRBV19 and TRBJ2-2; 8 bases line up with TRBD2. Germline loops: CDR1 LNHDA, CDR2 SQIVND (reference sequence). Germline trimming cut 4 bases from V and 4 bases from J; bases unmatched to any gene: 8. The CDR3 is made up of 16 amino acids. The CDR3 region has the DNA TGTGCCAGTAGTACCCGGGGGGGGGCGGTCACCGGGGAGCTGTTTTTT. Protein: CASSTRGGAVTGELFF.

The J gene is TRBJ2-7, the V gene TRBV7-8, with 7 bases identical to TRBD2. This CDR3 contains 15 residues. With V trimmed by 2 bases and J by 6 bases, 10 bases remained unmatched. Germline CDR1 SGHVS, CDR2 FQNEAQ. The DNA for the CDR3 is TGTGCCAGCAGCTTACTGGGAGGCGGGAGTGGCGAGCAGTACTTC. This gives the protein CASSLLGGGSGEQYF.

This chain joins TRBV6-5 and TRBJ1-1; a weak D match, TRBD1 (5 bases). This CDR3 has 13 amino acids. The V end lost 2 bases, the J end lost 4 bases, and 8 bases lay between the germline ends. The V gene's germline CDR1 is MNHEY and CDR2 SVGAGI. As DNA, the CDR3 is TGTGCCAGCAGTTACGCTAGGGGCACTGAAGCTTTCTTT. This codes for CASSYARGTEAFF.

The chain links TRBV7-9 to TRBJ1-3; D possibly corresponds to TRBD1 (5 bases). The CDR3 is 15 residues long. Germline assignment: CDR1 SEHNR and CDR2 FQNEAQ (reference sequence). With 4 bases removed from V and 1 base from J, the gap between germline ends came to 11 bases. The CDR3 loop reads CASSSGMGSGNTIYF. CDR3 DNA sequence: TGTGCCAGCAGCTCAGGGATGGGGTCTGGAAACACCATATATTTT.